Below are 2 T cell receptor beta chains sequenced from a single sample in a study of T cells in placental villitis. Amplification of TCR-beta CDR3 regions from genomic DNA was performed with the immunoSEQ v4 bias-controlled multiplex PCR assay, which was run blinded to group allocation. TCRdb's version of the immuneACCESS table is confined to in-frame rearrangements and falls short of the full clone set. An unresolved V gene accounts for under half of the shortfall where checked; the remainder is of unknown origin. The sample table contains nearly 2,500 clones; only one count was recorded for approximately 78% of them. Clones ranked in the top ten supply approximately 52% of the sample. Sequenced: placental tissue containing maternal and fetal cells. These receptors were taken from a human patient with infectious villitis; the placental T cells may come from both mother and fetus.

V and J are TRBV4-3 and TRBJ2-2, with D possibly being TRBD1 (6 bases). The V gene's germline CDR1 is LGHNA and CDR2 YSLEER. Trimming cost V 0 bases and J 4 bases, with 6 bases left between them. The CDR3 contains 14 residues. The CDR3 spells CASSQDRGTGELFF. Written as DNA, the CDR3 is TGCGCCAGCAGCCAAGACAGGGGCACCGGGGAGCTGTTTTTT.

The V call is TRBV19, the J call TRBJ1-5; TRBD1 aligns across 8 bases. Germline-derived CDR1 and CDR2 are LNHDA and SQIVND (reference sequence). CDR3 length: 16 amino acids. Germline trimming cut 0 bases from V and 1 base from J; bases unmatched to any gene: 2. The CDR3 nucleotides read TGTGCCAGTAGTATAGACGGACAGGGCAGCAATCAGCCCCAGCATTTT. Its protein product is CASSIDGQGSNQPQHF. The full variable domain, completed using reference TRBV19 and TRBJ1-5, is DGGITQSPKYLFRKEGQNVTLSCEQNLNHDAMYWYRQDPGQGLRLIYYSQIVNDFQKGDIAEGYSVSREKKESFPLTVTSAQKNPTAFYLCASSIDGQGSNQPQHFGDGTRLSIL.